This TCR beta chain was captured by sequencing in a study of brain T cells in children with intractable seizures. The CDR3 has 13 residues. Unmatched junction bases numbered 6, after V lost 6 bases and J lost 6 bases. The method was immunoSEQ multiplex PCR; TCRdb's version includes in-frame clones alone and lacks a portion of them. This repertoire shows under 400,000 clones, over 90% found once; its top ten account for approximately 5%. The sample's time point: blood from clinic visit 5 months post-surgery; TSC patient then seizure free. At least one anti-epileptic drug was given before surgery. This TCR derives from a boy younger than two with tuberous sclerosis and intractable seizures. Source: peripheral blood, taken 4 to 5 months after surgery. This sequence joins TRBV12-3 or TRBV12-4 and TRBJ2-7; TRBD1 agrees at 9 bases. The CDR3 loop reads CASRGQGTGEQYF. The CDR3 nucleotides are TGTGCCAGCAGGGGACAGGGAACGGGCGAGCAGTACTTC.